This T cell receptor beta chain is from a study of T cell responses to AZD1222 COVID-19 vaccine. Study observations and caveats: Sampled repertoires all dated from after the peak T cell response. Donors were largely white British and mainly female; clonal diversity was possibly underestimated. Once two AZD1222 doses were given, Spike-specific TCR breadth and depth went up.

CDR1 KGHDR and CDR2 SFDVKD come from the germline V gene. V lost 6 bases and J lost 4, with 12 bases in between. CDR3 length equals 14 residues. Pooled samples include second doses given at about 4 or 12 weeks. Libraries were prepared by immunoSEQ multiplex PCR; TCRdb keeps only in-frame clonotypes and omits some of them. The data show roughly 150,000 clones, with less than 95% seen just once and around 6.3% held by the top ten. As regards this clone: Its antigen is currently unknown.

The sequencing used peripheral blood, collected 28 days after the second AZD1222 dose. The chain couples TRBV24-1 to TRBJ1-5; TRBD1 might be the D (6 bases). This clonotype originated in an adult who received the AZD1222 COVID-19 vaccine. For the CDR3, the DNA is TGTGCCACCAGTCCCAGGGGACTTAATCAGCCCCAGCATTTT. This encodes CATSPRGLNQPQHF.